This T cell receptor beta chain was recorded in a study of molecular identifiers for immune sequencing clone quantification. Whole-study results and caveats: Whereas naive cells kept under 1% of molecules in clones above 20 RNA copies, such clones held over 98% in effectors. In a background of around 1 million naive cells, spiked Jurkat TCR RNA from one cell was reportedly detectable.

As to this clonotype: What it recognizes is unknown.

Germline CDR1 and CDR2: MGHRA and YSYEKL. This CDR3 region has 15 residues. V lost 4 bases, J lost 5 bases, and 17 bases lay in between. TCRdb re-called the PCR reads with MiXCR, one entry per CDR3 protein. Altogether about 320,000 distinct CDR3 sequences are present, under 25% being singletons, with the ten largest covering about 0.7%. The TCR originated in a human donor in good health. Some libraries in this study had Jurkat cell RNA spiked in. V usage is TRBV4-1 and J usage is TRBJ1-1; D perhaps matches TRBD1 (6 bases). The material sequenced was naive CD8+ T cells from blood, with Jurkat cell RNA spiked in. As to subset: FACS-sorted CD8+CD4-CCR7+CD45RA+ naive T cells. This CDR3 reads CASSRPQGKPTEAFF. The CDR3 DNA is TGCGCCAGCAGCCGCCCCCAGGGGAAACCGACTGAAGCTTTCTTT.